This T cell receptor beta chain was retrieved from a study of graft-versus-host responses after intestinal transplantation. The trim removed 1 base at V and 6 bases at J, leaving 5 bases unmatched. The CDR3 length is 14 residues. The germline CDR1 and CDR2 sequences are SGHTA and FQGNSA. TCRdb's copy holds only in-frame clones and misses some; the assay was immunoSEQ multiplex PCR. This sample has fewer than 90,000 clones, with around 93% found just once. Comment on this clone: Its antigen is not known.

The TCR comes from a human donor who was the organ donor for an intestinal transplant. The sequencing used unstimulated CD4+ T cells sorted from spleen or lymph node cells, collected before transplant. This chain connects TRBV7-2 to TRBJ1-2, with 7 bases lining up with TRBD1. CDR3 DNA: TGTGCCAGCAGCTTAGGGACAGGCCCCAATGGCTACACCTTC. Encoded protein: CASSLGTGPNGYTF.